These T cell receptor beta chains were read from a single sample in a study of shared clonotypes between healthy human individuals. Some clones are missing from TCRdb's copy, which holds only in-frame ones; the method was immunoSEQ multiplex PCR. The table has more than 500,000 clones, about 96% seen once; the top ten hold 0.055% to 0.075%. Sample: naive CD4+ T cells sorted from blood. These receptors originate from a woman younger than 45 in good health. CDR3s include the opening cysteine and the closing phenylalanine or tryptophan. A D gene is named only where the DNA matches it firmly. Clone sizes are given selectively: once, few, many, or a class where the clone is expanded.

TRBV19	NA	TRBD1	TRBJ1-2	TGTGCCAGTAGTGATAAGGGGGCACGGGACCATGGCTACACCTTC	CASSDKGARDHGYTF
TRBV19	NA	NA	TRBJ2-7	TGTGCCAGTAGTATTGTTACAGGGTCTGACGAGCAGTACTTC	CASSIVTGSDEQYF
TRBV15	NA	NA	TRBJ1-5	TGTGCCACCAGCAGAGGACAGGAGAGCAATCAGCCCCAGCATTTT	CATSRGQESNQPQHF
TRBV28	NA	NA	TRBJ2-7	TGTGCCAGCAGTTTAGGGCTCGGGCGCTCCTACGAGCAGTACTTC	CASSLGLGRSYEQYF
TRBV11-2	NA	NA	TRBJ2-2	TGTGCCAGCAGCGCAACAGGGAACACCGGGGAGCTGTTTTTT	CASSATGNTGELFF
TRBV5-1	NA	TRBD2	TRBJ2-3	TGCGCCAGCAGTTCGACTAGCGGGAGCGGCACAGATACGCAGTATTTT	CASSSTSGSGTDTQYF
TRBV5-1	NA	TRBD1	TRBJ1-5	TGCGCCAGCAGCTTCTTCCCCCGGACAGGGGACAATCAGCCCCAGCATTTT	CASSFFPRTGDNQPQHF
TRBV7-9	NA	NA	TRBJ1-1	TGTGCCAGCAGCCACCCGGGACGGATGAACACTGAAGCTTTCTTT	CASSHPGRMNTEAFF
TRBV5-1	NA	NA	TRBJ2-1	TGCGCCAGCAGCTTGGCCCGGAGCTATTACAATGAGCAGTTCTTC	CASSLARSYYNEQFF
TRBV7-2	NA	TRBD1	TRBJ1-1	TGTGCCAGCAGCTGGGGACAGGGTACCACTGAAGCTTTCTTT	CASSWGQGTTEAFF
TRBV27	NA	NA	TRBJ2-7	TGTGCCAGCAGTTTCGTCTTCCCGGGCAGACTTAGTTCCTACGAGCAGTACTTC	CASSFVFPGRLSSYEQYF
TRBV7-2	NA	NA	TRBJ1-2	TGTGCCAGCAGCTTAGCGATGGGGGACAACTATGGCTACACCTTC	CASSLAMGDNYGYTF
TRBV28	NA	TRBD2	TRBJ2-1	TGTGCCAGCAGCCCCGGGGGGACTAAGGTCAATGAGCAGTTCTTC	CASSPGGTKVNEQFF
TRBV11-3	once	NA	TRBJ1-1	TGTGCCAGCAGCTCTCAGGTATGGAACACTGAAGCTTTCTTT	CASSSQVWNTEAFF
TRBV5-8	once	NA	TRBJ1-1	TGTGCCAGCAGCTTACAGGGTGGGAGCACTGAAGCTTTCTTT	CASSLQGGSTEAFF
TRBV5-1	NA	TRBD1	TRBJ2-3	TGCGCCAGCAGCATAGGACAGGGTGATACGCAGTATTTT	CASSIGQGDTQYF
TRBV11-2	NA	NA	TRBJ2-7	TGTGCCAGCAGCTTAGTTAGCTACGAGCAGTACTTC	CASSLVSYEQYF
TRBV10-3	NA	TRBD1	TRBJ2-7	TGTGCCATCACCCCGGGACAGGGGAAGTCCCACGAGCAGTACTTC	CAITPGQGKSHEQYF
TRBV9	NA	NA	TRBJ1-3	TGTGCCAGCAGCGTAGAGGGCAGGGATCCTGGAAACACCATATATTTT	CASSVEGRDPGNTIYF
TRBV19	once	NA	TRBJ1-2	TGTGCCAGTAGTATTCCGTCACTAAGAAGTAGCTATGGCTACACCTTC	CASSIPSLRSSYGYTF
TRBV5-4	NA	TRBD1	TRBJ1-2	TGTGCCAGCAGCACCCGGGACAGGGTGAACTATGGCTACACCTTC	CASSTRDRVNYGYTF
TRBV25-1	NA	TRBD1	TRBJ2-3	TGTGCCAGCAGTGAACCTACAGGGGGCTTAAGTTGGGATACGCAGTATTTT	CASSEPTGGLSWDTQYF
TRBV19	NA	NA	TRBJ2-5	TGTGCCAGTAGTGTGGGCGGACTAAGCCAAGAGACCCAGTACTTC	CASSVGGLSQETQYF
TRBV10-1	NA	NA	TRBJ2-2	TGCGCCAGCAGCGAAACTAGCCGTTACACCGGGGAGCTGTTTTTT	CASSETSRYTGELFF
TRBV19	NA	NA	TRBJ2-7	TGTGCCAGTAGTAGCCAGGGAGGCTACTCCTACGAGCAGTACTTC	CASSSQGGYSYEQYF
TRBV2	NA	NA	TRBJ2-5	TGTGCCAGCAGTGAGAGAGGGAGGGGGCGACAACAAGAGACCCAGTACTTC	CASSERGRGRQQETQYF
TRBV7-9	NA	NA	TRBJ2-7	TGTGCCAGCAGCTTATCGGGACTGGGCAACGAGCAGTACTTC	CASSLSGLGNEQYF
TRBV7-2	NA	TRBD1	TRBJ1-1	TGTGCCAGCAGCTCTTGGACAGGGAACACTGAAGCTTTCTTT	CASSSWTGNTEAFF
TRBV27	NA	NA	TRBJ1-1	TGTGCCAGCAGTCCCCGGTTAGGGGAGAGGGTCACTGAAGCTTTCTTT	CASSPRLGERVTEAFF
TRBV21-1	NA	NA	TRBJ2-3	TGTGCCAGCCGCCGGGGGACTCTCACAGATACGCAGTATTTT	CASRRGTLTDTQYF
TRBV28	NA	TRBD2	TRBJ2-7	TGTGCCAGCAGAACAAGCGGGAATCGGTACGAGCAGTACTTC	CASRTSGNRYEQYF
TRBV5-4	NA	NA	TRBJ1-2	TGTGCCAGCAGCCCTTGGACACCCAGGAATGGCTACACCTTC	CASSPWTPRNGYTF
TRBV18	NA	TRBD1	TRBJ1-5	TGTGCCAGCTCACCGGGACAGAGCGTCAATCAGCCCCAGCATTTT	CASSPGQSVNQPQHF